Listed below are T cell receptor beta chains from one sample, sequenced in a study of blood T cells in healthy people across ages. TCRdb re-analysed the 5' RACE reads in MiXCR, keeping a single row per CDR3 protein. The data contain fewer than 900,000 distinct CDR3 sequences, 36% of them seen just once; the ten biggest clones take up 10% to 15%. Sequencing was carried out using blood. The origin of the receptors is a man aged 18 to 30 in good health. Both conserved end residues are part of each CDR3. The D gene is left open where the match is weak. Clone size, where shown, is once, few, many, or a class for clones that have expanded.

TGTGCCAGCAGTTTAGGTGGGGGAAACAGGGCTTCCTACGAGCAGTACTTC,CASSLGGGNRASYEQYF,TRBV27,few,TRBJ2-7,-
TGTGCCAGCAGTTACTCGAGTAGAGGGGCCTATGGCTACACCTTC,CASSYSSRGAYGYTF,TRBV6-2/TRBV6-3,-,TRBJ1-2,-
TGTGCCAGCAGCTTAACGGTAGCGGGTGGCACAGATACGCAGTATTTT,CASSLTVAGGTDTQYF,TRBV7-2,few,TRBJ2-3,TRBD2
TGTGCCAGCAGTTTCCCTGGGTTCACAGATACGCAGTATTTT,CASSFPGFTDTQYF,TRBV12-3/TRBV12-4,few,TRBJ2-3,-
TGCGCCAGCAGCCATCTAGCGGGGTCCTACGAGCAGTACTTC,CASSHLAGSYEQYF,TRBV4-3,few,TRBJ2-7,TRBD2
TGTGCCAGCAGCTTCGGACAGCTCTACAATGAGCAGTTCTTC,CASSFGQLYNEQFF,TRBV12-3/TRBV12-4,many,TRBJ2-1,-
TGCGCCAGCAGCAAGACTGAGGACCCCTTCTACGAGCAGTACTTC,CASSKTEDPFYEQYF,TRBV4-1,-,TRBJ2-7,-
TGCGCCAGTAGCCGTTCCGGGGAAGGGGAAAAACTGTTTTTT,CASSRSGEGEKLFF,TRBV5-1,-,TRBJ1-4,-
TGCGGTGCTCCGGACGGCACAGATACGCAGTATTTT,CGAPDGTDTQYF,TRBV20-1,-,TRBJ2-3,-
TGTGCCAGCAGCTTTCTGACGCGGGGGAGCACAGATACGCAGTATTTT,CASSFLTRGSTDTQYF,TRBV7-8,-,TRBJ2-3,TRBD2
TGTGCCACCGGGACCCCGATGAACACTGAAGCTTTCTTT,CATGTPMNTEAFF,TRBV11-1,-,TRBJ1-1,-
TGTGCCACCAGCAGAGATAGGACAGGGGGAGAGCAGTTCTTC,CATSRDRTGGEQFF,TRBV15,-,TRBJ2-1,TRBD1
TGCGCCAGCACGGTGGCGGGAAACTCCGCAGATACGCAGTATTTT,CASTVAGNSADTQYF,TRBV5-1,-,TRBJ2-3,-
TGTGCCAGCAGCCAAGGAGGGGGAGACTACAATGAGCAGTACTTC,CASSQGGGDYNEQYF,TRBV3-1,few,TRBJ2-7,-
TGTGCCAGCAGCGGGACAGGGTCCTATGGCTACACCTTC,CASSGTGSYGYTF,TRBV27,-,TRBJ1-2,TRBD1
TGCGCCAGCAGCTTGGCCGCCCCTATAACGGAAAAAGAGACCCAGTACTTC,CASSLAAPITEKETQYF,TRBV5-1,-,TRBJ2-5,-
TGTGCCAGCAGCCAGGACCGCTCGTCGAACATTCAGTACTTC,CASSQDRSSNIQYF,TRBV14,-,TRBJ2-4,-
TGTGCCAGCAGGGACCGGGGGGGGCCTCTCGAGAATGAAAAACTGTTTTTT,CASRDRGGPLENEKLFF,TRBV12-3/TRBV12-4,-,TRBJ1-4,-
TGTGCCAGCAGCTTAGGTGGGTCAGGTCACGAGCAGTACTTC,CASSLGGSGHEQYF,TRBV7-2,few,TRBJ2-7,-
TGTGCCAGCAGCTTATTCCCCTACGAGCAGTACTTC,CASSLFPYEQYF,TRBV7-9,-,TRBJ2-7,-
TGTGCCAGCAGCGGTACCGCCGACAGGAAGAACACTGAAGCTTTCTTT,CASSGTADRKNTEAFF,TRBV7-9,-,TRBJ1-1,-
TGCAGCGGGAAACAGGGGATTAAAGAGACCCAGTACTTC,CSGKQGIKETQYF,TRBV29-1,-,TRBJ2-5,TRBD1
TGCGCCAGCAAATTAGCGACAGGGACATCCTACGAGCAGTACTTC,CASKLATGTSYEQYF,TRBV5-1,-,TRBJ2-7,TRBD1
TGTGCCAGCAGCTCTACCGCCACTCGGGGGGTCCCCTATGGCTACACCTTC,CASSSTATRGVPYGYTF,TRBV7-2,few,TRBJ1-2,-
TGTGCCAGCCACCCCGGGGGGTCGGGGACTGAAGCTTTCTTT,CASHPGGSGTEAFF,TRBV6-5,few,TRBJ1-1,-
TGTGCCAGCAGTCCTGGGACAGGGGACTATGGCTACACCTTC,CASSPGTGDYGYTF,TRBV7-2,many,TRBJ1-2,TRBD1